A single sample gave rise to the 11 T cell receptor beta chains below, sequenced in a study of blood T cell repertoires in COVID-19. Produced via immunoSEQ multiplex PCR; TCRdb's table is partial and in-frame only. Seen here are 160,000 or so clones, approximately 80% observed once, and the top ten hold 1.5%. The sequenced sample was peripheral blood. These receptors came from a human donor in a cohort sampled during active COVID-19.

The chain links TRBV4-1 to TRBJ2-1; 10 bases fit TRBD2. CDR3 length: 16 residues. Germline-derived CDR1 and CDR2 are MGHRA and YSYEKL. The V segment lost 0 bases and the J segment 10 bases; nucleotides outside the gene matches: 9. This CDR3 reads CASSQEAAGGPWEQFF. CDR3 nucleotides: TGCGCCAGCAGCCAAGAGGCAGCGGGAGGGCCTTGGGAGCAGTTCTTC.

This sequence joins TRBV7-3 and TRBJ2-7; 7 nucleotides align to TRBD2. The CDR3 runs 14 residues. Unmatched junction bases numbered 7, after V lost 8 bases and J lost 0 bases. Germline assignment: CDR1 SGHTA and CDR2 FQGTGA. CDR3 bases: TGTGCCAGCTCCCCGGGCGGGAGCTCCTACGAGCAGTACTTC. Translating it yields CASSPGGSSYEQYF.

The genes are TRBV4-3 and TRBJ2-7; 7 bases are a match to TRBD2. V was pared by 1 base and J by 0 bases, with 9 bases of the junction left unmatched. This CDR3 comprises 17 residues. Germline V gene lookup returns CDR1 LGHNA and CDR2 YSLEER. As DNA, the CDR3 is TGCGCCAGCAGCCAAGTCCCCGGGGGAGGGCGCTCCTACGAGCAGTACTTC. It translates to CASSQVPGGGRSYEQYF.

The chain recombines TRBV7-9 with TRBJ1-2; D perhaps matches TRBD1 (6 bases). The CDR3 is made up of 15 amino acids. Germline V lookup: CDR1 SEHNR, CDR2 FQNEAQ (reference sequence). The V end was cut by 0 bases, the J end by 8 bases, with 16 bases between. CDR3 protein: CASSLAGTPSGGYTF. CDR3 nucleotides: TGTGCCAGCAGCTTAGCCGGGACACCTTCAGGGGGCTACACCTTC. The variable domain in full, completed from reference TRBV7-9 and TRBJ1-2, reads DTGVSQNPRHKITKRGQNVTFRCDPISEHNRLYWYRQTLGQGPEFLTYFQNEAQLEKSRLLSDRFSAERPKGSFSTLEIQRTEQGDSAMYLCASSLAGTPSGGYTFGSGTRLTVV.

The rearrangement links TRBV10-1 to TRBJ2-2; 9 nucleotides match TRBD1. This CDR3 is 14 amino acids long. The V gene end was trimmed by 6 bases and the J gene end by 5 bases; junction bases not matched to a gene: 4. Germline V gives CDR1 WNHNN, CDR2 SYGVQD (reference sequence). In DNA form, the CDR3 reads TGCGCCAGCAGAAGGGACAGGGCGACCGGGGAGCTGTTTTTT. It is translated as CASRRDRATGELFF.

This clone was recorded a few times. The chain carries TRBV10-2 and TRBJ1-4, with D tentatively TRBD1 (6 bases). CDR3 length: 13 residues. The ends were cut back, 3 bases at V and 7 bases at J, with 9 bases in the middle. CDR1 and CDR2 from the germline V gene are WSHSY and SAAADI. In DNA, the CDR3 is TGCGCCAGCAGTGACAGGGGAGTTGAAAAACTGTTTTTT. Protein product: CASSDRGVEKLFF.

CDR3 amino acids: CASSVRDRGEKLFF. The CDR3 nucleotides are TGTGCCAGCAGCGTCCGGGACAGGGGAGAAAAACTGTTTTTT. This sequence joins TRBV13 and TRBJ1-4; 10 nucleotides agree with TRBD1. The germline V gene encodes CDR1 PRHDT and CDR2 FYEKMQ (reference sequence). Trimming cost V 5 bases and J 8 bases; bases outside gene matches: 5. CDR3 length: 14 amino acids. Combining the CDR3 with reference TRBV13 and TRBJ1-4 gives the whole variable domain AAGVIQSPRHLIKEKRETATLKCYPIPRHDTVYWYQQGPGQDPQFLISFYEKMQSDKGSIPDRFSAQQFSDYHSELNMSSLELGDSALYFCASSVRDRGEKLFFGSGTQLSVL.

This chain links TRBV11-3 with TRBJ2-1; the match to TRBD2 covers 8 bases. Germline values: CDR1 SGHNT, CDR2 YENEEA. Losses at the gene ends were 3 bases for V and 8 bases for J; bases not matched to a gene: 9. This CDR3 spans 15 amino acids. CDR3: CASSLETSEGDEQFF. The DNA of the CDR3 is TGTGCCAGCAGCTTGGAGACTAGCGAGGGGGATGAGCAGTTCTTC.

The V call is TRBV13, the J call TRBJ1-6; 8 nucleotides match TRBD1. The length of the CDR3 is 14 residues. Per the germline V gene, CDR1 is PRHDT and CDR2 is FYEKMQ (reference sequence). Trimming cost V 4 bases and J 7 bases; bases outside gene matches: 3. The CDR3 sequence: CASSSGQVNSPLHF. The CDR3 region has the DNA TGTGCCAGCAGCTCGGGACAGGTAAATTCACCCCTCCACTTT.

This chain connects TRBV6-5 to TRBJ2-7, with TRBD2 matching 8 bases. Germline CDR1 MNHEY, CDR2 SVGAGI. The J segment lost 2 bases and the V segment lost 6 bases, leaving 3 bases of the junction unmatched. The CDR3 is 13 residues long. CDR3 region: CASRLAGPYEQYF. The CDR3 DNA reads TGTGCCAGCAGGTTAGCGGGACCCTACGAGCAGTACTTC.

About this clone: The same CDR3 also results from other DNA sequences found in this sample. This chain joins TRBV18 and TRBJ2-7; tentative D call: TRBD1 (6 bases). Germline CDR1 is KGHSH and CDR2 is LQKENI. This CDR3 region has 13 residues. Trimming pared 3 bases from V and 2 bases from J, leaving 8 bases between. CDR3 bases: TGTGCCAGCTCACCTGGACAGCCCTACGAGCAGTACTTC. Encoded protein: CASSPGQPYEQYF.